Presented here are 2 T cell receptor beta chains from one specimen sequenced in a study of long-term antiretroviral therapy in people with HIV. Survey-level immunoSEQ v3.0 assays were run. Produced via immunoSEQ multiplex PCR; TCRdb's table is partial and in-frame only. The table has 20,000 to 25,000 clones, about 80% seen once. The source was unsorted PBMCs, collected 1.2 years after starting antiretroviral therapy. These receptors were obtained from a woman aged 40 to 49 with HIV.

CDR3 bases: TGTGCCAGCAGCGCAGGGGATAGAGAGACCCAGTACTTC. This sequence encodes CASSAGDRETQYF. The rearrangement joins TRBV6-5 to TRBJ2-5, with D maybe TRBD1 (6 bases). Germline loops: CDR1 MNHEY, CDR2 SVGAGI. This CDR3 is 13 amino acids long. Trimming stripped 6 bases from V and 4 bases from J, with 12 bases between.

The V and J genes are TRBV7-2 and TRBJ2-3; TRBD1 matches at 8 bases. CDR3 length: 15 amino acids. The V segment lost 4 bases and the J segment 0 bases; nucleotides outside the gene matches: 3. CDR1 SGHTA and CDR2 FQGNSA come from the germline V gene. The CDR3 bases are TGTGCCAGCAGCTCAGGGGGCGGGAGCACAGATACGCAGTATTTT. Residues: CASSSGGGSTDTQYF.